This T cell receptor (beta chain) was recovered during a study of cytomegalovirus exposure and HLA in healthy donors. Findings and limits, study-wide: In a later analysis, TCR beta V- and J-gene trimming was associated with a missense DCLRE1C variant. Cytomegalovirus status was reportedly diagnosed by the classifier with high sensitivity and specificity.

On this clone: Its antigen is unknown.

13 Jbeta primers and 60 Vbeta primers were used for the PCR. Generated by immunoSEQ multiplex PCR, the TCRdb table keeps only in-frame clones and is missing some. The data show about 140,000 clones, 66% seen once. This receptor was taken from a human donor in good health. Sequencing used PBMCs.

Here the CDR3 reads CASSSDRVGETQYF. The CDR3 coding sequence is TGTGCCAGCAGTTCCGACAGGGTAGGCGAGACCCAGTACTTC. The chain joins TRBV27 to TRBJ2-5, with 7 bases that match TRBD1. Per the germline V gene, CDR1 is MNHEY and CDR2 is SMNVEV (reference sequence). The CDR3 runs to 14 residues. J was trimmed by 5 bases and V by 4 bases; bases with no gene match: 7.